Shown below are 21 T cell receptor beta chains from a single sample sequenced in a study of blood T cell repertoires in COVID-19. The table came from immunoSEQ multiplex PCR; TCRdb's copy has only in-frame clones and leaves some out. The table shows 50,000 to 75,000 clones, with about 90% occurring only once. The sequenced sample was peripheral blood. The source is a man of 80 years or more in a cohort sampled during active COVID-19.

The J gene is TRBJ2-7, the V gene TRBV10-2; 12 bases are shared with TRBD2. CDR1 WSHSY and CDR2 SAAADI come from the germline V gene. The CDR3 has 13 residues. Trimming at V came to 7 bases and at J to 4 bases, leaving 2 bases not matched to a gene. The CDR3, as DNA: TGCGCCAGCAATGGGACTAGCGGGTACGAGCAGTACTTC. It codes for CASNGTSGYEQYF.

J is TRBJ2-1 and V is TRBV10-2, with TRBD1 identical over 8 bases. V was clipped by 6 bases and J by 7 bases; unmatched bases: 11. The CDR3 is 15 residues long. Germline loops: CDR1 WSHSY, CDR2 SAAADI. The CDR3 protein is CASRVDRGGRNEQFF. The CDR3 nucleotides are TGCGCCAGCAGGGTAGACAGGGGTGGTAGAAATGAGCAGTTCTTC.

The genes are TRBV30 and TRBJ2-7; 11 bases map to TRBD1. This CDR3 has 15 amino acids. CDR1 GTSNPN and CDR2 SVGIG come from the germline V gene (reference sequence). The V gene end was trimmed by 2 bases and the J gene end by 4 bases; junction bases not matched to a gene: 7. DNA for the CDR3: TGTGCCTGGAGTCCGCGGGACAGGGGGGCTTACGAGCAGTACTTC. It yields the protein CAWSPRDRGAYEQYF. Using reference TRBV30 and TRBJ2-7 for the parts outside the CDR3, the full variable domain is SQTIHQWPATLVQPVGSPLSLECTVEGTSNPNLYWYRQAAGRGLQLLFYSVGIGQISSEVPQNLSASRPQDRQFILSSKKLLLSDSGFYLCAWSPRDRGAYEQYFGPGTRLTVT.

The chain is built from TRBV4-3 and TRBJ2-3; 11 nucleotides agree with TRBD2. Germline CDR1 is LGHNA and CDR2 is YSLEER. This CDR3 spans 18 amino acids. Trimming took 1 base from V and 5 from J; bases not matched to a gene: 11. CDR3 DNA sequence: TGCGCCAGCAGCCAAGCTCCCCTTAGCGGGGGGGAGGGAGATACGCAGTATTTT. It specifies CASSQAPLSGGEGDTQYF.

V is TRBV5-1 and J is TRBJ2-4; the D gene is possibly TRBD2 (6 bases). This CDR3 has 14 amino acids. The germline V gene has CDR1 SGHRS and CDR2 YFSETQ. V was cut by 3 bases and J by 4 bases, with 11 bases left in between. CDR3 sequence reads: CASSSRDSKNIQYF. The CDR3 DNA sequence: TGCGCCAGCAGCTCCCGGGACTCGAAAAACATTCAGTACTTC.

For this clone: Distinct nucleotide sequences in the sample also encode this CDR3. V and J are TRBV5-1 and TRBJ2-2; the D gene is possibly TRBD1 (5 bases). CDR3 size: 15 residues. Trimming stripped 4 bases from V and 0 bases from J, with 10 bases between. Germline lookup yields CDR1 SGHRS and CDR2 YFSETQ. CDR3 region: CASSRDRANTGELFF. The CDR3, as DNA: TGCGCCAGCAGCCGAGACAGAGCGAACACCGGGGAGCTGTTTTTT.

The chain combines TRBV5-1 with TRBJ1-2; TRBD1 matches at 7 bases. This CDR3 comprises 16 residues. With 4 bases clipped from V and 0 bases from J, the junction kept 9 bases outside the gene matches. CDR1 and CDR2 (germline): SGHRS, YFSETQ. For the CDR3, the DNA is TGCGCCAGCAGCCCTGGACAGGAGGGGGCTAACTATGGCTACACCTTC. Its protein product is CASSPGQEGANYGYTF.

The chain joins TRBV7-6 to TRBJ1-2; 7 bases map to TRBD1. This CDR3 is built from 16 residues. The ends lost 5 bases at V and 4 bases at J; junction bases unmatched: 13. From germline, CDR1 is SGHVS and CDR2 FNYEAQ. The CDR3 coding sequence is TGTGCCAGCAGCACTTATCCGACAGGGAAAGGCTATGGCTACACCTTC. It is translated as CASSTYPTGKGYGYTF.

J is TRBJ2-3 and V is TRBV6-5; perhaps TRBD2 as D (5 bases). The CDR3 runs 14 residues. V lost 6 bases and J lost 3, with 13 bases in between. Germline V gene data show CDR1 as MNHEY and CDR2 as SVGAGI. For the CDR3, the DNA is TGTGCCAGCAGGAACGGGGAAGGGACAGATACGCAGTATTTT. Amino acids: CASRNGEGTDTQYF.

The sample holds one count of this clone. V gene TRBV10-3 combines with J gene TRBJ2-3; TRBD2 matches at 11 bases. Germline CDR1 reads ENHRY; CDR2 reads SYGVKD. V gave up 6 bases and J gave up 0 bases; unmatched junction bases: 14. The CDR3 is 19 residues long. In DNA form, the CDR3 reads TGTGCCATCAGCGGAGTCAGTACTAGCGGGAGACCAAGCACAGATACGCAGTATTTT. It is translated as CAISGVSTSGRPSTDTQYF.

V usage is TRBV29-1 and J usage is TRBJ2-2; the D is unclear. V was pared by 7 bases and J by 2 bases, with 8 bases between. Germline loops: CDR1 SQVTM, CDR2 ANQGSEA. This CDR3 has 12 amino acids. In DNA form, the CDR3 reads TGCAGCGGCGACTCTAACACCGGGGAGCTGTTTTTT. This codes for CSGDSNTGELFF.

This chain uses TRBV10-3 with TRBJ1-6, with D tentatively TRBD1 (5 bases). Trimming took off 3 bases at V and 0 bases at J, with 6 bases between the two ends. The V gene's germline CDR1 is ENHRY and CDR2 SYGVKD. CDR3 size: 15 residues. CDR3 amino acids: CAISDRASYNSPLHF. CDR3 nucleotide sequence: TGTGCCATCAGTGACAGGGCCTCCTATAATTCACCCCTCCACTTT.

This chain joins TRBV6-5 and TRBJ1-5; D possibly corresponds to TRBD1 (6 bases). The CDR3 spans 13 residues. The V end lost 8 bases, the J end lost 6 bases, and 14 bases lay between the germline ends. The germline V gene has CDR1 MNHEY and CDR2 SVGAGI. The CDR3 protein is CASSATGIQPQHF. The CDR3 bases are TGTGCCAGCTCAGCCACAGGGATTCAGCCCCAGCATTTT.

The rearrangement uses TRBV7-2 and TRBJ2-7; D might be TRBD2 (6 bases). The germline V and J ends were trimmed by 5 bases and 4 bases, with 12 bases remaining between them. The germline CDR1 and CDR2 sequences are SGHTA and FQGNSA. This CDR3 contains 13 residues. The CDR3 DNA follows: TGTGCCAGCAGCCCCGGGACTCTATACGAGCAGTACTTC. It specifies CASSPGTLYEQYF.

The chain joins TRBV3-1 (or the pseudogene TRBV3-2) to TRBJ2-5, with a weak D call TRBD1 (5 bases). CDR3 length: 14 amino acids. The germline CDR1 and CDR2 sequences are LGHDT and YNNKEL (reference sequence). Trimming cost V 4 bases and J 4 bases, with 13 bases left between them. The CDR3 DNA follows: TGTGCCAGCAGCCTCTCAGGGTTTGTAGAGACCCAGTACTTC. Protein: CASSLSGFVETQYF.

The CDR3 region is CASSPGQGARETQYF. As DNA, the CDR3 is TGTGCCAGCAGTCCGGGACAGGGGGCTAGGGAGACCCAGTACTTC. V gene TRBV11-2 combines with J gene TRBJ2-5, with 12 bases matching TRBD1. V dropped 6 bases and J dropped 5; count of bases not matched to a gene: 7. The V gene's germline CDR1 is SGHAT and CDR2 FQNNGV. The CDR3 has 15 residues.

This sequence joins TRBV12-3 or TRBV12-4 and TRBJ2-1, with D maybe TRBD2 (6 bases). The CDR3 length is 12 residues. The V and J ends lost 3 bases and 6 bases respectively, with 6 bases between them. DNA of the CDR3: TGTGCCAGCAGTTTCGGGAGCAATGAGCAGTTCTTC. Residues: CASSFGSNEQFF.

The V gene is TRBV5-1, the J gene TRBJ2-5, with D unclear. CDR1 is SGHRS and CDR2 is YFSETQ in the germline V gene. CDR3 size: 14 residues. Trimming pared 5 bases from V and 2 bases from J, leaving 13 bases between. This CDR3 reads CASSFFTQQETQYF. CDR3 in DNA: TGCGCCAGCAGTTTCTTTACACAACAAGAGACCCAGTACTTC.

The chain carries TRBV30 and TRBJ1-1; the D gene is possibly TRBD1 (6 bases). CDR1 GTSNPN and CDR2 SVGIG come from the germline V gene (reference sequence). This CDR3 has 15 amino acids. V gave up 0 bases and J gave up 3 bases, with 14 bases separating them. The chain's CDR3 is CAWSVRGGGDTEAFF. Written as DNA, the CDR3 is TGTGCCTGGAGTGTACGGGGAGGGGGGGACACTGAAGCTTTCTTT. Supplemented by reference TRBV30 and TRBJ1-1, the full variable domain reads SQTIHQWPATLVQPVGSPLSLECTVEGTSNPNLYWYRQAAGRGLQLLFYSVGIGQISSEVPQNLSASRPQDRQFILSSKKLLLSDSGFYLCAWSVRGGGDTEAFFGQGTRLTVV.

The chain employs TRBV7-9 and TRBJ2-3, with TRBD2 matching over 7 bases. The V gene's germline CDR1 is SEHNR and CDR2 FQNEAQ (reference sequence). This CDR3 spans 14 amino acids. V shed 6 bases and J 0 bases; nucleotides not matched to a gene: 3. The CDR3 coding sequence is TGTGCCAGCAGTGGGAGGGCTAGCACAGATACGCAGTATTTT. The encoded protein is CASSGRASTDTQYF.

V is TRBV5-1 and J is TRBJ2-2, with 7 bases aligning to TRBD1. The CDR3 consists of 16 residues. J gave up 0 bases and V 3 bases, and 5 bases lay outside the gene matches. From germline, CDR1 is SGHRS and CDR2 YFSETQ. CDR3 residues: CASSSTGTANTGELFF. The CDR3 coding sequence is TGCGCCAGCAGCTCCACCGGGACAGCGAACACCGGGGAGCTGTTTTTT. Together with reference TRBV5-1 and TRBJ2-2, the CDR3 gives the full variable domain: KAGVTQTPRYLIKTRGQQVTLSCSPISGHRSVSWYQQTPGQGLQFLFEYFSETQRNKGNFPGRFSGRQFSNSRSEMNVSTLELGDSALYLCASSSTGTANTGELFFGEGSRLTVL.